The 7 T cell receptor beta chains below all came from one sample that was sequenced in a study of OX40 agonist ivuxolimab in advanced cancers. Here immunoSEQ multiplex PCR was the method, and the copy in TCRdb shows in-frame clones only, minus some. The repertoire has about 54,000 clones, approximately 89% of them found once; the top ten carry approximately 3.4%. The sequencing used CD4+ or CD8+ T cells sorted from blood, collected in a trial of the OX40 agonist ivuxolimab. The source of these receptors is an adult with an advanced solid tumor such as melanoma, head and neck, liver or kidney cancer.

The gene calls are TRBV18 and TRBJ2-5; 10 bases align to TRBD1. With V trimmed by 3 bases and J by 5 bases, 6 bases remained unmatched. This CDR3 has 15 residues. The germline V gene encodes CDR1 KGHSH and CDR2 LQKENI. The CDR3: CASSPRQGAWETQYF. CDR3 sequence (DNA): TGTGCCAGCTCACCGCGACAGGGGGCCTGGGAGACCCAGTACTTC.

J is TRBJ2-3 and V is TRBV29-1; D gene uncertain. Germline-derived CDR1 and CDR2 are SQVTM and ANQGSEA. This CDR3 is 12 amino acids long. The ends were cut back, 7 bases at V and 4 bases at J, with 12 bases in the middle. For the CDR3, the DNA is TGCAGCGCCCGGGCCTACGCAGATACGCAGTATTTT. Amino acids: CSARAYADTQYF.

This clone was detected only once. The chain is built from TRBV20-1 and TRBJ2-5; D is uncertain. Trimming pared 2 bases from V and 2 bases from J, leaving 0 bases between. Germline V gene sequence: CDR1 DFQATT, CDR2 SNEGSKA (reference sequence). The CDR3 consists of 10 residues. CDR3 coding DNA: TGCAGTGCTAGACAAGAGACCCAGTACTTC. It codes for CSARQETQYF.

The gene calls are TRBV4-2 and TRBJ2-1; D is perhaps TRBD2 (6 bases). The CDR3 has 16 amino acids. Germline CDR1 is LGHNA and CDR2 is YNFKEQ. V lost 0 bases and J lost 7, with 16 bases in between. The CDR3 protein is CASSQDSSRELNEQFF. The CDR3 DNA sequence: TGTGCCAGCAGCCAAGATTCCTCTCGGGAGCTGAATGAGCAGTTCTTC.

The chain links TRBV6-1 to TRBJ2-7; TRBD1 agrees at 9 bases. The CDR3 is made up of 14 amino acids. Germline CDR1 reads MNHNS; CDR2 reads SASEGT. V shed 1 base and J 6 bases; nucleotides not matched to a gene: 4. The CDR3: CASSEDGTGFEQYF. The CDR3 DNA reads as TGTGCCAGCAGTGAAGATGGGACAGGGTTCGAGCAGTACTTC.

The chain uses TRBV10-3 and TRBJ1-1; tentatively, D is TRBD1 (6 bases). V was shortened by 5 bases and J by 1 base, with 17 bases between the two germline ends. The CDR3 covers 16 residues. The germline CDR1 and CDR2 sequences are ENHRY and SYGVKD. Here the CDR3 reads CAISPGGRETNTEAFF. The CDR3, as DNA: TGTGCCATCAGTCCCGGGGGGCGAGAAACGAACACTGAAGCTTTCTTT.

This clone was picked up one time. The chain has TRBV18 and TRBJ2-2; 9 bases match TRBD2. Germline CDR1 and CDR2: KGHSH and LQKENI. The CDR3 contains 15 residues. J was trimmed by 6 bases and V by 2 bases; bases with no gene match: 4. CDR3 sequence reads: CASSPIAGVAGELFF. CDR3 coding DNA: TGTGCCAGCTCACCAATAGCGGGAGTAGCCGGGGAGCTGTTTTTT. Supplemented by reference TRBV18 and TRBJ2-2, the full variable domain reads NAGVMQNPRHLVRRRGQEARLRCSPMKGHSHVYWYRQLPEEGLKFMVYLQKENIIDESGMPKERFSAEFPKEGPSILRIQQVVRGDSAAYFCASSPIAGVAGELFFGEGSRLTVL.